This T cell receptor (beta chain) was profiled in a study of blood T cells in healthy people across ages. Study in general: Template switching retrieved approximately one barcoded beta molecule for each two T cells.

Note on this clonotype: Its antigen is still unknown.

Study-wide points: There was no known CMV status for donors, so expanded clonotype changes were possibly confounded.

Sample-barcoded 5' priming and a J-beta primer mix drove a second PCR of roughly 6 to 12 cycles. The template-switch adaptor, which had 12 random nucleotides, put a tag on each cDNA molecule. TCRdb reanalysed the 5' RACE reads using MiXCR and keeps one entry per CDR3 protein. The data contain around 1,700,000 distinct CDR3 sequences, about 30% of them singletons. The study recruited healthy Caucasian donors from Russia who were aged roughly 6 to 95. The CDR3 is 15 amino acids. Germline CDR1 is SGHTA and CDR2 is FQGNSA. Deletions cut 1 base from V and 1 base from J, with 11 bases between. The rearrangement links TRBV7-2 to TRBJ2-7; no reliable D call. The sequence was collected from a woman in her thirties in good health. Sample: blood. CDR3 residues: CASSLGPHDSYEQYF. DNA of the CDR3: TGTGCCAGCAGCTTAGGGCCCCACGATTCCTACGAGCAGTACTTC.